This record looks at one T cell receptor (beta chain) sequence and its context. The record originates from a study of blood T cell repertoires in COVID-19. In the study overall: T cells, B-cell-depleted T cells, or PBMCs supplied cDNA or gDNA.

Original processing methods: Amplification of reference gene primers provided the estimated nucleated cell counts. Measured with immunoSEQ multiplex PCR; TCRdb has only the in-frame clones, and not every one. V and J calls and clone size are as listed in that table; D and trimming were resolved from the DNA. The sample holds about 77,000 clones, 75% to 90% seen once. V lost 3 bases and J 1 base, leaving 9 bases between the germline ends. This CDR3 has 14 residues. The V gene's germline CDR1 is KGHSH and CDR2 LQKENI. This TCR was recovered from a woman in her 70s with acute or convalescent COVID-19. The sequenced material came from peripheral blood. The V gene is TRBV18, the J gene TRBJ1-1, with D hard to call. DNA for the CDR3: TGTGCCAGCTCACCCTGGTCAGAGAACACTGAAGCTTTCTTT. Translated, it gives CASSPWSENTEAFF.